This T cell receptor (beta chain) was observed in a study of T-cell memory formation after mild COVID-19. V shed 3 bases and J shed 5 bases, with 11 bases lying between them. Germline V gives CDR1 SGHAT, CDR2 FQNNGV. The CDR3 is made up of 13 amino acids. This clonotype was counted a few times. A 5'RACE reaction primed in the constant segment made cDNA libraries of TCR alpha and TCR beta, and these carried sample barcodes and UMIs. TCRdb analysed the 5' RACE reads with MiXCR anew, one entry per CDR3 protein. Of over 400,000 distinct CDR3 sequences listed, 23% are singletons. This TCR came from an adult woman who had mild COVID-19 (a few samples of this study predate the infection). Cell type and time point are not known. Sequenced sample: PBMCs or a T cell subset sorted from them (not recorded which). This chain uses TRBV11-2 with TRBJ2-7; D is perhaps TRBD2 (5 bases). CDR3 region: CASSFDTRDEQYF. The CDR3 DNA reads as TGTGCCAGCAGCTTTGACACTAGGGACGAGCAGTACTTC. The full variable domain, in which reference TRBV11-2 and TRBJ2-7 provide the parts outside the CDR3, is EAGVAQSPRYKIIEKRQSVAFWCNPISGHATLYWYQQILGQGPKLLIQFQNNGVVDDSQLPKDRFSAERLKGVDSTLKIQPAKLEDSAVYLCASSFDTRDEQYFGPGTRLTVT.